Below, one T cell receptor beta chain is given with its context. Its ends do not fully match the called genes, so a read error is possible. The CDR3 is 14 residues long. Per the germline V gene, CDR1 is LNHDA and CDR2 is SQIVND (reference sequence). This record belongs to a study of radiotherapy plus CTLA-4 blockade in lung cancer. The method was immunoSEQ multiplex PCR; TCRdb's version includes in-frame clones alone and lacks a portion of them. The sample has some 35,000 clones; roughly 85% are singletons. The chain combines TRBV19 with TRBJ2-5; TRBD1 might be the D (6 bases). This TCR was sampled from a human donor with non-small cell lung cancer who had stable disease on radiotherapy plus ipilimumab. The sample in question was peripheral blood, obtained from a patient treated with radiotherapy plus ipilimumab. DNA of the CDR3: TGTGCCAGTAGTTCGAGACAGGTTCAAGAGTCCCAGTACTTC. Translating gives CASSSRQVQESQYF.